This TCR beta chain comes out of a study of CD8 T cells in Susac syndrome. cDNA came from roughly 0.53 to 1 ug RNA primed by random hexamers. Multiplex PCR with immunoSEQ amplified the TCR beta CDR3 across 54 Vbeta and 13 Jbeta. TCRdb itself ran the immunoSEQ multiplex PCR reads through MiXCR, one entry per CDR3 protein. The repertoire holds 100,000 to 150,000 distinct CDR3 sequences, with approximately 96% as singletons. V was pared by 7 bases and J by 6 bases, with 6 bases of the junction left unmatched. Germline V gene data show CDR1 as MNHEY and CDR2 as SMNVEV (reference sequence). CDR3 length equals 13 residues.

Sequencing was carried out using CD8+ T cells from PBMCs. The TCR was taken from a human donor with Susac syndrome. The V call is TRBV27, the J call TRBJ2-1; 7 bases fit TRBD2. The DNA for the CDR3 is TGTGCCAGCATGGCGGGAGCGGTCAATGAGCAGTTCTTC. It translates to CASMAGAVNEQFF.